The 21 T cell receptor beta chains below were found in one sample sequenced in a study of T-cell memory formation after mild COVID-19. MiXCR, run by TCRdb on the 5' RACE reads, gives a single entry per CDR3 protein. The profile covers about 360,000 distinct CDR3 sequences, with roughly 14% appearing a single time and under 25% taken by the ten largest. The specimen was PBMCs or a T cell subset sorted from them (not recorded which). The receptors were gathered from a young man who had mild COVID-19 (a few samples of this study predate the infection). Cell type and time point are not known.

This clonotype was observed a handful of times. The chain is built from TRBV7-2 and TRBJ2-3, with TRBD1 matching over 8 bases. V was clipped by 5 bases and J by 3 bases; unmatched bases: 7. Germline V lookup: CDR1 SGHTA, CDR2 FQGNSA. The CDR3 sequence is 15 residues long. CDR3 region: CASSPGGQGTDTQYF. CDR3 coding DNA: TGTGCCAGCAGCCCCGGCGGACAGGGAACAGATACGCAGTATTTT. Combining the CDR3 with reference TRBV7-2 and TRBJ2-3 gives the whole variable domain GAGVSQSPSNKVTEKGKDVELRCDPISGHTALYWYRQSLGQGLEFLIYFQGNSAPDKSGLPSDRFSAERTGGSVSTLTIQRTQQEDSAVYLCASSPGGQGTDTQYFGPGTRLTVL.

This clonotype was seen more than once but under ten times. The CDR3 protein is CDQANGRYEQYV. As DNA, the CDR3 is TGCGACCAAGCCAATGGACGGTACGAGCAGTACGTC. This rearrangement joins TRBV4-1 to TRBJ2-7, with D unclear. From germline, CDR1 is MGHRA and CDR2 YSYEKL. This CDR3 is built from 12 residues.

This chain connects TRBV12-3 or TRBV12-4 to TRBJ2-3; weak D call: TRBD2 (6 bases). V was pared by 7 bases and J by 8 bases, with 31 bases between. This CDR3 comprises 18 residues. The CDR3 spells CASTDILSERRALGTQYF. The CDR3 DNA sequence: TGTGCCAGCACCGACATACTTTCGGAGCGGAGGGCCCTAGGTACGCAGTATTTT.

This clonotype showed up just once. CDR3 region: CASSQEIRREKFF. As DNA, the CDR3 is TGTGCCAGCAGCCAAGAAATTAGACGGGAGAAGTTCTTC. The chain combines TRBV3-1 with TRBJ2-1; D is possibly TRBD2 (6 bases). The CDR3 is 13 residues long. With 0 bases removed from V and 14 bases from J, the gap between germline ends came to 14 bases. The germline V gene encodes CDR1 LGHDT and CDR2 YNNKEL (reference sequence).

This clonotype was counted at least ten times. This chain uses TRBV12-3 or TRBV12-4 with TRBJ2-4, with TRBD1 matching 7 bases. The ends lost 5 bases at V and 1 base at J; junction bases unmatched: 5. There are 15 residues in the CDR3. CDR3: CASSPTGFAKNIQYF. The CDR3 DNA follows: TGTGCCAGCAGTCCGACAGGGTTCGCCAAAAACATTCAGTACTTC.

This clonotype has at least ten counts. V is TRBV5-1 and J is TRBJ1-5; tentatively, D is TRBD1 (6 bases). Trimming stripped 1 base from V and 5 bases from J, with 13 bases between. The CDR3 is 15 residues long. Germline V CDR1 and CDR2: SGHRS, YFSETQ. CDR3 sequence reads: CASSLSPGDYQPQHF. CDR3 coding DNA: TGCGCCAGCAGCTTGTCTCCAGGGGACTATCAGCCCCAGCATTTT.

The DNA of the CDR3 is TGTGCCAGCAGTTTCGGGACAGCGGTACAAGAAAAACTGTTTTTT. This codes for CASSFGTAVQEKLFF. This chain connects TRBV6-2 or TRBV6-3 to TRBJ1-4; 7 bases line up with TRBD1. The CDR3 length is 15 residues. The V and J ends lost 4 bases and 8 bases, in that order; junction bases with no gene match: 10. The V gene's germline CDR1 is MNHEY and CDR2 SVGEGT.

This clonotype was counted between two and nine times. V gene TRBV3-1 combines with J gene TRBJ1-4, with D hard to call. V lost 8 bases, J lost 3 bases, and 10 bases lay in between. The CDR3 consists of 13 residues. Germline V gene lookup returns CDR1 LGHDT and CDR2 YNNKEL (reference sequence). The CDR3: CASGEGANEKLFF. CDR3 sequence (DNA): TGTGCCAGCGGGGAGGGTGCTAATGAAAAACTGTTTTTT.

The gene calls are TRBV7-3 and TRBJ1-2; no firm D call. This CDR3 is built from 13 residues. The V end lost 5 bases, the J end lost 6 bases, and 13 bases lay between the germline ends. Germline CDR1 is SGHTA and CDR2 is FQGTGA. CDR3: CASSAGSSDGYTF. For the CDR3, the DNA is TGTGCCAGCAGCGCGGGGAGTAGCGATGGCTACACCTTC.

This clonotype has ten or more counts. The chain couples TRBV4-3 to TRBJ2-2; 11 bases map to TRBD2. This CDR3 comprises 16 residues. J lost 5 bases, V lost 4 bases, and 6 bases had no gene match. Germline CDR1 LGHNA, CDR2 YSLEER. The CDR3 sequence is CASSRSTSGGTGELFF. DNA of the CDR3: TGCGCCAGCAGCCGATCAACTAGCGGGGGAACCGGGGAGCTGTTTTTT.

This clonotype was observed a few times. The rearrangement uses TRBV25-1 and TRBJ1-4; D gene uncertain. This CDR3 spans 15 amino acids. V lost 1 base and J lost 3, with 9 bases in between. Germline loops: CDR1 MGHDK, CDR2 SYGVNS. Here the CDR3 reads CASSELGQANEKLFF. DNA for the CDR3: TGTGCCAGCAGTGAATTAGGGCAGGCTAATGAAAAACTGTTTTTT.

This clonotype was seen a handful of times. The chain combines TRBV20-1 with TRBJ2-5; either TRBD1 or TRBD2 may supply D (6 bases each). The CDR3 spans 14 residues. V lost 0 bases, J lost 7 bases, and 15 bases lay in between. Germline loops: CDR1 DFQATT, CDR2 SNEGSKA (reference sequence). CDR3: CSAREQGVGGTQYF. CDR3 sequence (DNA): TGCAGTGCTAGAGAACAGGGAGTGGGGGGGACCCAGTACTTC.

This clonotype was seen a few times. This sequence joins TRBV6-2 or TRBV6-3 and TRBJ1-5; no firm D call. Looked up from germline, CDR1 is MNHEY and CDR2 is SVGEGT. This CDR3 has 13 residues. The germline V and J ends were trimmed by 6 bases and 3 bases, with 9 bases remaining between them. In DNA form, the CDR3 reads TGTGCCAGCAGCGGGTCCTTCAATCAGCCCCAGCATTTT. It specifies CASSGSFNQPQHF.

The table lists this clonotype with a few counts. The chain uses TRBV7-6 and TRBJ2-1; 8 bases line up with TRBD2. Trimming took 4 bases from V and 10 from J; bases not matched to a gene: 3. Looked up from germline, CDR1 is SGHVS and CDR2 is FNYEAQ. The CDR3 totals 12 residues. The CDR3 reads CASSSSGGEQFF. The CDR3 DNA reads TGTGCCAGCAGCTCAAGCGGGGGAGAGCAGTTCTTC.

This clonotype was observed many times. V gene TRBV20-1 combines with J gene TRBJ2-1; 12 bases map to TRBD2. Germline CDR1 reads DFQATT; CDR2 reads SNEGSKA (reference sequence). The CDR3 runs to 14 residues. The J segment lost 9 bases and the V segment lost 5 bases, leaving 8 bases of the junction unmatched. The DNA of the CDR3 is TGCAGTGCTGACGCTAGCGGGGGGGCGTCTGAGCAGTTCTTC. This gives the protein CSADASGGASEQFF.

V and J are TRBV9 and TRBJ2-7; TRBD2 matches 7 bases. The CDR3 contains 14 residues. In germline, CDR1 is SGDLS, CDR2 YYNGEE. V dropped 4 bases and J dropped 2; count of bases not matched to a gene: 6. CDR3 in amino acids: CASSSRDYPYEQYF. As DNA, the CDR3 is TGTGCCAGCAGCTCTAGGGACTACCCCTACGAGCAGTACTTC.

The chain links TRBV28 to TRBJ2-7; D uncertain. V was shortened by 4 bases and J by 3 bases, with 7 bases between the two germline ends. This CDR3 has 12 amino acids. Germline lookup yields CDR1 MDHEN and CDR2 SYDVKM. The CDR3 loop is CASSSSLYEQYV. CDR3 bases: TGTGCCAGCAGTTCGTCGCTCTACGAGCAGTACGTC.

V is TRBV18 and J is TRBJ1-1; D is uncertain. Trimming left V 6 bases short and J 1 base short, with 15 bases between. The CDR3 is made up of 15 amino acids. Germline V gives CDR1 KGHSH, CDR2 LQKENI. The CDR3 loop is CASSLTRDGNTEAFF. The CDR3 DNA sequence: TGTGCCAGCTCGCTGACGAGGGATGGGAACACTGAAGCTTTCTTT.

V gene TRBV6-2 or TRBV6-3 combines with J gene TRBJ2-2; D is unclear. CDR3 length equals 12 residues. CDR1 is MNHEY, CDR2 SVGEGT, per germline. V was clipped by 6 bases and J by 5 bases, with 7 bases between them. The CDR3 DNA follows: TGTGCCAGCAGGCCCGTTACCGGGGAGCTGTTTTTT. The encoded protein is CASRPVTGELFF.

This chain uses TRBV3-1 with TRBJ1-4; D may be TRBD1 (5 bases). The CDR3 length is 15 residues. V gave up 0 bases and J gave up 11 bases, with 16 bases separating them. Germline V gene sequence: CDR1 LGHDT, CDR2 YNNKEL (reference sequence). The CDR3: CASSQDSQIRGKLFF. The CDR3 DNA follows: TGTGCCAGCAGCCAAGATTCTCAGATCCGGGGCAAACTGTTTTTT.

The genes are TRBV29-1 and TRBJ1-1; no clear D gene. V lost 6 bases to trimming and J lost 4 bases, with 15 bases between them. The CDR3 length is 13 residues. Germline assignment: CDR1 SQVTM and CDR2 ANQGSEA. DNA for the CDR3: TGCAGCGTACGGTATAGAAGTGGCACTGAAGCTTTCTTT. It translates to CSVRYRSGTEAFF.